Each of the 3 T cell receptor beta chains below was sequenced from the same sample in a study of OX40 agonist ivuxolimab in advanced cancers. Using immunoSEQ multiplex PCR, the repertoire was profiled, and TCRdb retains in-frame clones only, with some absent. The data contain tens of thousands of clones, nearly 85% of them singletons. Source: CD4+ or CD8+ T cells sorted from blood, taken in a trial of the OX40 agonist ivuxolimab. These receptors were taken from an adult with an advanced solid tumor such as melanoma, head and neck, liver or kidney cancer.

This rearrangement joins TRBV2 to TRBJ1-5; no definite D call. V lost 5 bases to trimming and J lost 3 bases, with 11 bases between them. The CDR3 runs to 14 residues. Germline values: CDR1 SNHLY, CDR2 FYNNEI. The CDR3 region is CASSSGSFNQPQHF. CDR3 DNA sequence: TGTGCCAGCAGTAGCGGCAGCTTCAATCAGCCCCAGCATTTT.

The gene calls are TRBV20-1 and TRBJ2-3, with no clear D. Germline loops: CDR1 DFQATT, CDR2 SNEGSKA (reference sequence). The CDR3 runs 11 residues. The V end was cut by 6 bases, the J end by 6 bases, with 10 bases between. CDR3 loop: CSAETRDTQYF. The CDR3 DNA follows: TGCAGTGCGGAAACGCGGGATACGCAGTATTTT.

This clone was seen a few times. V is TRBV4-3 and J is TRBJ1-2, with D possibly TRBD1 on 5 matching bases. Germline V gene sequence: CDR1 LGHNA, CDR2 YSLEER. Trimming stripped 1 base from V and 3 bases from J, with 12 bases between. The CDR3 sequence is 15 residues long. The chain's CDR3 is CASSQAVQGDYGYTF. CDR3 nucleotides: TGCGCCAGCAGCCAAGCGGTTCAGGGTGACTATGGCTACACCTTC.